These 5 T cell receptor beta chains originate from one sample sequenced in a study of T cell responses to AZD1222 COVID-19 vaccine. Assay used: immunoSEQ multiplex PCR; TCRdb lists only in-frame clones, some missing. The table has 100,000 or so clones, about 90% seen once. Sequenced here: peripheral blood, sampled on day 0 of AZD1222 vaccination. The receptors derive from an adult in good health.

The rearrangement links TRBV27 to TRBJ2-7; perhaps TRBD2 as D (5 bases). V gave up 3 bases and J gave up 0 bases, with 12 bases separating them. This CDR3 comprises 15 residues. CDR1 and CDR2 from the germline V gene are MNHEY and SMNVEV (reference sequence). For the CDR3, the DNA is TGTGCCAGCAGTTTTTCGGACTCGAGCTCCTACGAGCAGTACTTC. This gives the protein CASSFSDSSSYEQYF.

The chain uses TRBV30 and TRBJ2-1; TRBD1 agrees at 10 bases. The CDR3 contains 14 residues. The trim removed 3 bases at V and 9 bases at J, leaving 8 bases unmatched. Germline V gene lookup returns CDR1 GTSNPN and CDR2 SVGIG (reference sequence). The CDR3 coding sequence is TGTGCCTGGAGGACAGGGGGCGCGGGTCTTGAGCAGTTCTTC. Translated, it gives CAWRTGGAGLEQFF.

V is TRBV3-1 (or the pseudogene TRBV3-2) and J is TRBJ1-1; D may be TRBD1 (6 bases). Germline assignment: CDR1 LGHDT and CDR2 YNNKEL (reference sequence). The CDR3 covers 16 residues. V gave up 4 bases and J gave up 1 base, with 16 bases separating them. This CDR3 reads CASSPTSGQTNTEAFF. The CDR3 bases are TGTGCCAGCAGCCCGACATCGGGACAAACGAACACTGAAGCTTTCTTT.

The V call is TRBV20-1, the J call TRBJ1-1, with a weak D call TRBD1 (5 bases). Trimming cost V 5 bases and J 1 base, with 5 bases left between them. Germline V gene lookup returns CDR1 DFQATT and CDR2 SNEGSKA (reference sequence). The CDR3 loop spans 11 amino acids. In DNA, the CDR3 is TGCAGTGCTCAGGGGAACACTGAAGCTTTCTTT. Protein: CSAQGNTEAFF.

The chain uses TRBV7-9 and TRBJ2-7; D is unclear. The CDR3 has 15 residues. Germline lookup yields CDR1 SEHNR and CDR2 FQNEAQ (reference sequence). Trimming took 5 bases from V and 0 from J, leaving 14 bases between them. The CDR3 DNA reads as TGTGCCAGCAGCCAAACGATTCTAAGCTCCTACGAGCAGTACTTC. This translates into CASSQTILSSYEQYF.